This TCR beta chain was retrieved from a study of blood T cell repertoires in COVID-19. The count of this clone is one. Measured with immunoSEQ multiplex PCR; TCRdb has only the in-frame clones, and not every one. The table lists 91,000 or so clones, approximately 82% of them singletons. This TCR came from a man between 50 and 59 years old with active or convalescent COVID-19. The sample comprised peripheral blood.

The CDR3 DNA follows: TGTGCCAGCAGTGCAACGCTAGCGGGGGGGCGGGAGACCCAGTACTTC. Its protein product is CASSATLAGGRETQYF. V usage is TRBV6-6 and J usage is TRBJ2-5, with 12 bases aligning to TRBD2. V was pared by 5 bases and J by 5 bases, with 9 bases of the junction left unmatched. Germline-derived CDR1 and CDR2 are MNHNY and SVGAGI (reference sequence). The CDR3 is made up of 16 amino acids.